This record concerns one TCR beta chain sequence. As yet, its antigen is unknown. A junction end diverges from the germline sequence, so it may reflect a read error. Amplification used 60 Vbeta primers and 13 Jbeta primers. TCRdb's table, derived via immunoSEQ multiplex PCR, lists solely in-frame clones and lacks some. The data contain approximately 180,000 clones, roughly 80% of them singletons. Germline V gene lookup returns CDR1 SGHTA and CDR2 FQGTGA. CDR3 size: 13 residues. This record comes from a study of cytomegalovirus exposure and HLA in healthy donors. Study-level findings and limits: Analysis performed later found more than 15,000 TCR beta sequences associated with HLA alleles at 0.05 false discovery rate.

Sequenced sample: PBMCs. The rearrangement links TRBV7-3 to TRBJ2-5; weak D call: TRBD2 (7 bases). This clonotype was obtained from a woman between 50 and 59 years old in good health and CMV-seronegative. This CDR3 reads CASSRGGSETQYF. CDR3 sequence (DNA): TGTGCGAGCAGCCGCGGGGGCTCGGAGACCCAGTACTTC.